This TCR beta chain is drawn from a study of a mutant IDH1 vaccine in newly diagnosed glioma. Data came from immunoSEQ multiplex PCR; TCRdb stores just in-frame clones and leaves some out. Of 65,000 to 85,000 clones in the sample, more than 85% are singletons; the top ten hold 1.5% to 2.5%. Time point here: week 35, safety follow-up. A 20-mer mutant IDH1 peptide at 300 ug was injected subcutaneously with topical imiquimod. The CDR3 totals 11 residues. Trimming removed 0 bases from V and 2 bases from J, with 2 bases in between. Germline V gene data show CDR1 as DFQATT and CDR2 as SNEGSKA (reference sequence). As to this clone: Antigen: not known.

The source is a young man with glioma. Sequenced material: PBMCs, taken from a glioma patient whose treatment included an IDH1 peptide vaccine. The chain uses TRBV20-1 and TRBJ2-7; D uncertain. CDR3 protein: CSARETYEQYF. As DNA, the CDR3 is TGCAGTGCTAGAGAAACCTACGAGCAGTACTTC.